Shown below are 21 T cell receptor beta chains from a single sample sequenced in a study of blood T cell repertoires in COVID-19 (TCRdb year 2020). The library relied on the immunoSEQ multiplex PCR assay. The clones in this table, taken by TCRdb from immuneACCESS, are in-frame only. Not every clone is retained; where verified, under half of the shortfall comes from an unresolved V gene, and the cause of the rest is unknown. Within this sample are 150,000 to 200,000 clones, with about nine tenths of them counted one time only. The ten largest clones take up 1.9% of the sample. Sequencing input: peripheral blood. The receptors come from a man aged 18 to 35 who had recovered from COVID-19.

This chain links TRBV9 with TRBJ1-1; weak D call: TRBD1 (5 bases). The CDR3 is 13 amino acids. Between the trimmed V and J ends, which lost 0 bases and 5 bases, there was a span of 8 bases. The V gene's germline CDR1 is SGDLS and CDR2 YYNGEE. DNA for the CDR3: TGTGCCAGCAGCGTAGGGGGCCCGACTGAAGCTTTCTTT. Translating it yields CASSVGGPTEAFF.

The CDR3 DNA reads as TGTGCCAGCAGGTACGAGGCTAACTCCACCGGGGAGCTGTTTTTT. Its translation is CASRYEANSTGELFF. This rearrangement joins TRBV7-9 to TRBJ2-2; D uncertain. With 6 bases removed from V and 4 bases from J, the gap between germline ends came to 15 bases. The germline V gene encodes CDR1 SEHNR and CDR2 FQNEAQ (reference sequence). The CDR3 has 15 residues. Together with reference TRBV7-9 and TRBJ2-2, the CDR3 gives the full variable domain: DTGVSQNPRHKITKRGQNVTFRCDPISEHNRLYWYRQTLGQGPEFLTYFQNEAQLEKSRLLSDRFSAERPKGSFSTLEIQRTEQGDSAMYLCASRYEANSTGELFFGEGSRLTVL.

This clone was seen more than once but under ten times. The genes are TRBV6-5 and TRBJ1-1, with D maybe TRBD1 (5 bases). This CDR3 spans 15 amino acids. V shed 0 bases and J shed 0 bases, with 8 bases lying between them. Germline values: CDR1 MNHEY, CDR2 SVGAGI. The CDR3 here is CASSYSRTLNTEAFF. The CDR3 region has the DNA TGTGCCAGCAGTTACTCCCGGACACTGAACACTGAAGCTTTCTTT.

The rearrangement uses TRBV7-8 and TRBJ2-5; 9 bases line up with TRBD1. V shed 5 bases and J 7 bases; nucleotides not matched to a gene: 11. CDR3 length: 15 residues. The germline gives CDR1 SGHVS, CDR2 FQNEAQ. CDR3 nucleotides: TGTGCCAGCAGCGCCAGGGACAGGGCTTTGGGGACCCAGTACTTC. Translation gives CASSARDRALGTQYF.

The chain couples TRBV28 to TRBJ1-5; TRBD1 might be the D (5 bases). V gave up 2 bases and J gave up 6 bases, with 5 bases separating them. Germline loops: CDR1 MDHEN, CDR2 SYDVKM. CDR3 length: 12 residues. This CDR3 is CASSLQGQPQHF. In nucleotides, the CDR3 is TGTGCCAGCAGTTTACAGGGTCAGCCCCAGCATTTT.

The V call is TRBV9, the J call TRBJ2-1; D is perhaps TRBD1 (6 bases). The V end was cut by 0 bases, the J end by 0 bases, with 7 bases between. Germline V lookup: CDR1 SGDLS, CDR2 YYNGEE. This CDR3 has 15 residues. The CDR3 is CASSVVDSSYNEQFF. In nucleotides, the CDR3 is TGTGCCAGCAGCGTAGTGGACAGCTCCTACAATGAGCAGTTCTTC.

The V gene is TRBV5-4, the J gene TRBJ1-6; D is undetermined. Trimming shortened V by 1 base and J by 2 bases, and 13 bases separated the two germline ends. Germline CDR1 SGHNT, CDR2 YYREEE (reference sequence). The CDR3 is 17 amino acids. CDR3 in amino acids: CASSLKGSGTYNSPLHF. The DNA of the CDR3 is TGTGCCAGCAGCTTGAAGGGATCGGGGACCTATAATTCACCCCTCCACTTT.

This chain connects TRBV4-3 to TRBJ2-4; 8 bases are a match to TRBD2. V was clipped by 1 base and J by 8 bases; unmatched bases: 4. The CDR3 extends over 14 amino acids. Germline V lookup: CDR1 LGHNA, CDR2 YSLEER. CDR3 in amino acids: CASSQGAGDYIQYF. CDR3 DNA sequence: TGCGCCAGCAGCCAAGGAGCGGGAGATTACATTCAGTACTTC.

Comment on this clone: Other DNA sequences in the same sample also yield this CDR3. The chain carries TRBV9 and TRBJ1-2; the D is unclear. The germline CDR1 and CDR2 sequences are SGDLS and YYNGEE. The CDR3 is made up of 14 amino acids. Between the trimmed V and J ends, which lost 0 bases and 2 bases, there was a span of 8 bases. The CDR3 coding sequence is TGTGCCAGCAGCGTAGGAGCTGAGAACTATGGCTACACCTTC. Translated: CASSVGAENYGYTF.

The chain joins TRBV11-1 to TRBJ2-7, with 7 bases that match TRBD1. Trimming at V came to 5 bases and at J to 2 bases, leaving 6 bases not matched to a gene. Germline V gene sequence: CDR1 SGHAT, CDR2 FQDESV (reference sequence). This CDR3 comprises 14 residues. The CDR3 is CASSPETGPYEQYF. The CDR3 region has the DNA TGTGCCAGCAGCCCTGAGACAGGGCCCTACGAGCAGTACTTC.

The chain uses TRBV11-2 and TRBJ2-5; no clear D gene. This CDR3 region has 11 residues. The V end lost 4 bases, the J end lost 6 bases, and 6 bases lay between the germline ends. In germline, CDR1 is SGHAT, CDR2 FQNNGV. CDR3 nucleotides: TGTGCCAGCAGCTCCGGTCAGACCCAGTACTTC. Residues: CASSSGQTQYF.

J is TRBJ1-2 and V is TRBV4-3; a weak D match, TRBD1 (5 bases). Germline V lookup: CDR1 LGHNA, CDR2 YSLEER. The CDR3 is made up of 14 amino acids. Trimming took off 0 bases at V and 2 bases at J, with 7 bases between the two ends. The CDR3 nucleotides are TGCGCCAGCAGCCAAGAGAGACAGAACTATGGCTACACCTTC. It yields the protein CASSQERQNYGYTF.

This clone has just one count. The chain combines TRBV4-1 with TRBJ2-4; D gene unclear. The V end was cut by 3 bases, the J end by 1 base, with 10 bases between. The CDR3 has 15 amino acids. CDR1 and CDR2 (germline): MGHRA, YSYEKL. Here the CDR3 reads CASSQNPGAKNIQYF. The CDR3 coding sequence is TGCGCCAGCAGCCAGAACCCCGGGGCCAAAAACATTCAGTACTTC.

This rearrangement joins TRBV10-3 to TRBJ1-2, with a possible D match to TRBD1 (6 bases). V lost 5 bases to trimming and J lost 5 bases, with 12 bases between them. CDR1 is ENHRY and CDR2 is SYGVKD in the germline V gene. This CDR3 comprises 13 residues. As DNA, the CDR3 is TGTGCCATCAGTAACTCAGGGGAGTATGGCTACACCTTC. As protein: CAISNSGEYGYTF.

This rearrangement joins TRBV6-5 to TRBJ1-5; D not resolved. This CDR3 contains 13 residues. Looked up from germline, CDR1 is MNHEY and CDR2 is SVGAGI. V lost 5 bases, J lost 4 bases, and 9 bases lay in between. The CDR3 protein is CASSSGGNQPQHF. CDR3 coding DNA: TGTGCCAGCAGTAGCGGAGGGAATCAGCCCCAGCATTTT.

CDR3 DNA: TGTGCCAGCAGCTTAGATACGGGGAACTCCTACAATGAGCAGTTCTTC. Translating gives CASSLDTGNSYNEQFF. The chain combines TRBV11-2 with TRBJ2-1; maybe TRBD2 (5 bases). V shed 0 bases and J shed 0 bases, with 9 bases lying between them. Germline values: CDR1 SGHAT, CDR2 FQNNGV. This CDR3 spans 16 amino acids.

The chain recombines TRBV7-2 with TRBJ2-2; D ambiguous. The V gene lost 3 bases and the J gene lost 1 base, with 3 bases spanning the gap. The CDR3 totals 13 residues. Germline loops: CDR1 SGHTA, CDR2 FQGNSA. The CDR3: CASSFVNTGELFF. The CDR3 DNA reads as TGTGCCAGCAGCTTCGTGAACACCGGGGAGCTGTTTTTT. Supplemented by reference TRBV7-2 and TRBJ2-2, the full variable domain reads GAGVSQSPSNKVTEKGKDVELRCDPISGHTALYWYRQSLGQGLEFLIYFQGNSAPDKSGLPSDRFSAERTGGSVSTLTIQRTQQEDSAVYLCASSFVNTGELFFGEGSRLTVL.

The chain carries TRBV27 and TRBJ2-7; 8 bases are shared with TRBD1. CDR3 length: 15 amino acids. The germline V gene has CDR1 MNHEY and CDR2 SMNVEV (reference sequence). The J segment lost 1 base and the V segment lost 2 bases, leaving 4 bases of the junction unmatched. CDR3 residues: CASSLVGQGSYEQYF. The CDR3, as DNA: TGTGCCAGCAGTTTAGTAGGACAGGGATCCTACGAGCAGTACTTC.

The gene calls are TRBV5-1 and TRBJ2-1; 10 positions agree with TRBD1. This CDR3 comprises 16 residues. Germline-derived CDR1 and CDR2 are SGHRS and YFSETQ. The trim removed 3 bases at V and 5 bases at J, leaving 8 bases unmatched. The CDR3 loop reads CASSSVWDRGNNEQFF. CDR3 DNA: TGCGCCAGCAGCTCCGTATGGGACAGGGGAAACAATGAGCAGTTCTTC.

This rearrangement joins TRBV7-8 to TRBJ1-2; 8 bases align to TRBD1. Germline values: CDR1 SGHVS, CDR2 FQNEAQ. CDR3 length equals 15 residues. The V and J ends lost 2 bases and 5 bases, in that order; junction bases with no gene match: 7. The CDR3 DNA sequence: TGTGCCAGCAGCTTACGACAGGGGCCAGGGTATGGCTACACCTTC. Amino acid sequence: CASSLRQGPGYGYTF.

This clone was seen a handful of times. This CDR3 is CASSPPYSYGNEKLFF. The DNA for the CDR3 is TGTGCCAGCAGTCCCCCCTACAGCTATGGTAATGAAAAACTGTTTTTT. The genes are TRBV28 and TRBJ1-4, with D unclear. The CDR3 totals 16 residues. Trimming pared 5 bases from V and 4 bases from J, leaving 17 bases between. The germline CDR1 and CDR2 sequences are MDHEN and SYDVKM.